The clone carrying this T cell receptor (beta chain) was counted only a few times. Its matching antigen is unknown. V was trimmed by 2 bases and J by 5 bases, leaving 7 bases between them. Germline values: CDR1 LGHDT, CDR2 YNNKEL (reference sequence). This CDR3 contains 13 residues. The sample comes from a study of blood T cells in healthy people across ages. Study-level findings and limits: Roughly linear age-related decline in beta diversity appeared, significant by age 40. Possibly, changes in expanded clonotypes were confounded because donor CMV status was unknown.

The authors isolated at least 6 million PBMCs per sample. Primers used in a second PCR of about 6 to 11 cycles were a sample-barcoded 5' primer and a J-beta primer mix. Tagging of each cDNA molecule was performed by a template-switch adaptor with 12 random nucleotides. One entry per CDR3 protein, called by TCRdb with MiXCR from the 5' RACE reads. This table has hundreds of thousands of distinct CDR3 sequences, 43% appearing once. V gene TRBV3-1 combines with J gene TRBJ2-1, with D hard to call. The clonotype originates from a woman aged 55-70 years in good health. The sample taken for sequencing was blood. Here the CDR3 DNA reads TGTGCCAGCAGCCAACGGCGCGACAATGAGCAGTTCTTC. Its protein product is CASSQRRDNEQFF.